This entry describes one T cell receptor beta chain. Under the authors' procedure: Amplified reference gene primers provided the basis for estimating nucleated cell counts. The data were produced by immunoSEQ multiplex PCR, yet TCRdb's version contains in-frame clones alone and is incomplete. That table supplies the V and J calls and clone size; D and trimming were determined from the DNA. Seen here are over 200,000 clones, about 88% observed once, and the top ten hold around 2.8%. Deletions cut 0 bases from V and 0 bases from J, with 7 bases between. This CDR3 is built from 16 residues. The V gene's germline CDR1 is SGHRS and CDR2 YFSETQ. The data belong to a study of blood T cell repertoires in COVID-19. Study summary: Some COVID-19 samples were acute and others convalescent; all came from the United States, Italy and Spain. PBMCs, B-cell-depleted T cells, or T cells were the source of the cDNA or gDNA that made up the material.

Sequencing used peripheral blood. The gene calls are TRBV5-1 and TRBJ2-6; D is possibly TRBD1 (6 bases). The origin of this receptor is a woman aged 60-75 years with acute or convalescent COVID-19. The CDR3 region is CASSLGGGSGANVLTF. The DNA for the CDR3 is TGCGCCAGCAGCTTGGGAGGGGGCTCTGGGGCCAACGTCCTGACTTTC.